The 9 T cell receptor beta chains given below trace back to one sample, sequenced in a study of shared clonotypes between healthy human individuals. The assay was immunoSEQ multiplex PCR, and TCRdb's table has in-frame clones only and misses some. Of around 2.5 million clones listed, over 85% are singletons. Material: naive CD4+ T cells from PBMCs. The subset here: CD45RA+ positively selected. These receptors were obtained from a man between 18 and 35 years old in good health. Some clones in this sample may be carry-over from other donors' samples.

In regard to this clone: One end of the junction fails to match germline, which may point to a read error. The genes are TRBV2 and TRBJ2-1; D is uncertain. The CDR3 has 12 residues. Germline CDR1 and CDR2: SNHLY and FYNNEI. The CDR3 DNA reads TGTGCCAGCAGTGAAGCTTTACGTGGTGCGGTCTTC. As protein: CASSEALRGAVF.

This chain uses TRBV6-1 with TRBJ1-3, with D unresolved. The V gene lost 4 bases and the J gene lost 0 bases, with 10 bases spanning the gap. Germline V CDR1 and CDR2: MNHNS, SASEGT. The CDR3 has 15 amino acids. The CDR3 sequence: CASSAPRSSGNTIYF. The DNA of the CDR3 is TGTGCCAGCAGTGCCCCGCGGAGCTCTGGAAACACCATATATTTT.

This clone was observed a single time. The rearrangement links TRBV5-8 to TRBJ2-7; 7 bases are shared with TRBD1. J lost 3 bases, V lost 1 base, and 16 bases had no gene match. Per the germline V gene, CDR1 is SGHTS and CDR2 is YDEGEE. The CDR3 covers 18 residues. The CDR3 nucleotides are TGTGCCAGCAGCTTGTTTTTGTCTGCCGGGACAGCAGACTACGAGCAGTACTTC. Its protein product is CASSLFLSAGTADYEQYF.

V gene TRBV7-6 combines with J gene TRBJ2-5; 11 bases align to TRBD1. CDR3 length: 17 residues. J gave up 2 bases and V 5 bases, and 10 bases lay outside the gene matches. Germline V lookup: CDR1 SGHVS, CDR2 FNYEAQ. The CDR3 region has the DNA TGTGCCAGCAGCCTCACTCAGGGACAGGGGGTTCAAGAGACCCAGTACTTC. Its protein product is CASSLTQGQGVQETQYF.

This clone was counted once. The chain carries TRBV5-1 and TRBJ2-5; D might be TRBD1 (6 bases). Trimming shortened V by 4 bases and J by 3 bases, and 13 bases separated the two germline ends. Germline CDR1 and CDR2: SGHRS and YFSETQ. The CDR3 consists of 14 residues. DNA for the CDR3: TGCGCCAGCAGCCCGGGACAACGGGAAGAGACCCAGTACTTC. It codes for CASSPGQREETQYF.

This chain uses TRBV6-1 with TRBJ2-5; D unclear. V dropped 5 bases and J dropped 4 bases, with 8 bases sitting between them. The CDR3 totals 12 residues. Per the germline V gene, CDR1 is MNHNS and CDR2 is SASEGT. CDR3 DNA sequence: TGTGCCAGCAGTCGTGACACAGAGACCCAGTACTTC. Its protein product is CASSRDTETQYF.

The rearrangement links TRBV15 to TRBJ1-3, with TRBD1 matching 9 bases. The junction had 21 bases not matched to a gene; V was cut back by 0 bases and J by 3 bases. Germline V gives CDR1 LNHNV, CDR2 YYDKDF (reference sequence). CDR3 length: 22 amino acids. The CDR3: CATSRDLEVAWDRVGSGNTIYF. The CDR3 bases are TGTGCCACCAGCAGAGATCTCGAGGTGGCTTGGGACAGGGTTGGAAGTGGAAACACCATATATTTT.

This clone was seen only once. The CDR3 DNA is TGTGCCAGCAGTTGGGGGGGCCCAGATACGCAGTATTTT. Translating gives CASSWGGPDTQYF. V gene TRBV27 combines with J gene TRBJ2-3; perhaps TRBD2 as D (7 bases). The CDR3 is 13 amino acids. The germline V gene has CDR1 MNHEY and CDR2 SMNVEV (reference sequence). Trimming left V 4 bases short and J 4 bases short, with 9 bases between.

The chain uses TRBV11-3 and TRBJ2-7; D is unclear. The CDR3 runs 13 residues. CDR1 and CDR2 (germline): SGHNT, YENEEA. Between the trimmed V and J ends, which lost 5 bases and 3 bases, there was a span of 11 bases. CDR3 coding DNA: TGTGCCAGCAGCCCCGGGCCGAGCTACGAGCAGTACTTC. Protein: CASSPGPSYEQYF.